This TCR beta chain was sequenced in a study of blood T cell repertoires in COVID-19. Background on the study: T cells, B-cell-depleted T cells, or PBMCs supplied cDNA or gDNA.

The CDR3 runs to 16 residues. Germline V gene sequence: CDR1 SGHTA, CDR2 FQGTGA. With 3 bases removed from V and 3 bases from J, the gap between germline ends came to 16 bases. Clones were read by immunoSEQ multiplex PCR, and TCRdb kept only the in-frame ones, dropping some. The sample shows tens of thousands of clones, approximately 88% of them seen only once. The chain links TRBV7-3 to TRBJ2-3; TRBD1 might be the D (7 bases). The clonotype originates from a human donor with active COVID-19. The donor label of this sample is uncertain. Sequencing was done on a sample of peripheral blood. The CDR3 DNA follows: TGTGCCAGCAGCTTGTTAGCAGGGGGAGGTACAGATACGCAGTATTTT. It translates to CASSLLAGGGTDTQYF.